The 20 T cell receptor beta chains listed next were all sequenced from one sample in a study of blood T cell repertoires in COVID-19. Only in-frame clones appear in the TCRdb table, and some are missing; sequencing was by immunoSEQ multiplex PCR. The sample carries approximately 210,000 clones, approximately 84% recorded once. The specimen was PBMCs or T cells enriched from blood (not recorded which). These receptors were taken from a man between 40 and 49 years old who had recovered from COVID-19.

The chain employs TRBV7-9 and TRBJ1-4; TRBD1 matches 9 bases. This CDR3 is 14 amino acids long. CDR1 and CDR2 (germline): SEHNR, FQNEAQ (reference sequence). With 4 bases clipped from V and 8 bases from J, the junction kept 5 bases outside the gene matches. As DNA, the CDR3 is TGTGCCAGCAGCTCCGGGACAGGGCTCGAAAAACTGTTTTTT. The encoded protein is CASSSGTGLEKLFF.

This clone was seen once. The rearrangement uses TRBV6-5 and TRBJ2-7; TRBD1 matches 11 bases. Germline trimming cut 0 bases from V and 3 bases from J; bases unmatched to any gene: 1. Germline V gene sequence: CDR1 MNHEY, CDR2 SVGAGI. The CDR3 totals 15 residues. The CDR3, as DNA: TGTGCCAGCAGTTACTCAGGGACAGGGGGCTACGAGCAGTACTTC. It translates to CASSYSGTGGYEQYF.

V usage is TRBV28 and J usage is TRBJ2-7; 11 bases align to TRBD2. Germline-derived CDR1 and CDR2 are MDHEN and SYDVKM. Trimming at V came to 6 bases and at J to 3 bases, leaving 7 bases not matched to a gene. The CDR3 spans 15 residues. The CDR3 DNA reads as TGTGCCAGCAGCCTCGGGACTAGCGGAATCTACGAGCAGTACTTC. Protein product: CASSLGTSGIYEQYF. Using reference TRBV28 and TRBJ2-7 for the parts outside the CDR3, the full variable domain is DVKVTQSSRYLVKRTGEKVFLECVQDMDHENMFWYRQDPGLGLRLIYFSYDVKMKEKGDIPEGYSVSREKKERFSLILESASTNQTSMYLCASSLGTSGIYEQYFGPGTRLTVT.

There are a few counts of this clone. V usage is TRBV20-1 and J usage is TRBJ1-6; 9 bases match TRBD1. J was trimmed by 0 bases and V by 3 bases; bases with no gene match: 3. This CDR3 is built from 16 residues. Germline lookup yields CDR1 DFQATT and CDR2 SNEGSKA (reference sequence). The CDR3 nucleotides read TGCAGTGCTAGTACAGGGGGCCTCTCCTATAATTCACCCCTCCACTTT. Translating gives CSASTGGLSYNSPLHF.

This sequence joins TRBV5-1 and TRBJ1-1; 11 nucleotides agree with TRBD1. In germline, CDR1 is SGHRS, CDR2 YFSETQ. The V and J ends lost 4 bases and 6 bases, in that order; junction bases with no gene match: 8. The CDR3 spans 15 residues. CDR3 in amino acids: CASSAPGQGGPEAFF. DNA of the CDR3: TGCGCCAGCAGCGCCCCGGGACAGGGGGGTCCTGAAGCTTTCTTT. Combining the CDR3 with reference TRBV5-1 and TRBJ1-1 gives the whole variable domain KAGVTQTPRYLIKTRGQQVTLSCSPISGHRSVSWYQQTPGQGLQFLFEYFSETQRNKGNFPGRFSGRQFSNSRSEMNVSTLELGDSALYLCASSAPGQGGPEAFFGQGTRLTVV.

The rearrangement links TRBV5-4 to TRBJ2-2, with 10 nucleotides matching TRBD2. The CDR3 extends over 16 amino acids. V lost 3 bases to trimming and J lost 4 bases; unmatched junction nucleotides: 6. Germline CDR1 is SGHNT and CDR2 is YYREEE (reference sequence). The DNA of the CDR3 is TGTGCCAGCAGCTCCGGGACTAGCGCCTCCACCGGGGAGCTGTTTTTT. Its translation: CASSSGTSASTGELFF.

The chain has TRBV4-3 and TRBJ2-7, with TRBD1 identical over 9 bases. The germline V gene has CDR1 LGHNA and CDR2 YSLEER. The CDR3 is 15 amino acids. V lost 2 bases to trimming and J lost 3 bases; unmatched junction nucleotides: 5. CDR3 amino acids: CASSQIPGQGYEQYF. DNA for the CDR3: TGCGCCAGCAGCCAAATACCGGGACAGGGCTACGAGCAGTACTTC.

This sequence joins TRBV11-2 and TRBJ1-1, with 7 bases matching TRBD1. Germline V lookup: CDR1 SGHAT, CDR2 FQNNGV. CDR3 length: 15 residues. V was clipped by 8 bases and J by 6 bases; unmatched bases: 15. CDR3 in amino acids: CASLPFPRGQPEAFF. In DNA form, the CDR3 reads TGTGCCAGCTTACCCTTCCCTAGGGGGCAGCCTGAAGCTTTCTTT. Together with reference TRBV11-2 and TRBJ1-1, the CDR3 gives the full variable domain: EAGVAQSPRYKIIEKRQSVAFWCNPISGHATLYWYQQILGQGPKLLIQFQNNGVVDDSQLPKDRFSAERLKGVDSTLKIQPAKLEDSAVYLCASLPFPRGQPEAFFGQGTRLTVV.

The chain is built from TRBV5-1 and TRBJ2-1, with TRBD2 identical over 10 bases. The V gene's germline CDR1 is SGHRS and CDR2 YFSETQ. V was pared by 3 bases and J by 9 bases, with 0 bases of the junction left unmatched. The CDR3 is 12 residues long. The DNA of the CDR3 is TGCGCCAGCAGCTGGACTAGCGGTGAGCAGTTCTTC. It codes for CASSWTSGEQFF.

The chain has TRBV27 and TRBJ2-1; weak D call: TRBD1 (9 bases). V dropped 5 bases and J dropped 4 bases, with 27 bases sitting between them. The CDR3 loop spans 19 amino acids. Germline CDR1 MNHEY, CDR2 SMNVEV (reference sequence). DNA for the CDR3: TGTGCCAGCAGTATACGGGACAGGGCGATAGCGGGACGTTACAATGAGCAGTTCTTC. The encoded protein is CASSIRDRAIAGRYNEQFF.

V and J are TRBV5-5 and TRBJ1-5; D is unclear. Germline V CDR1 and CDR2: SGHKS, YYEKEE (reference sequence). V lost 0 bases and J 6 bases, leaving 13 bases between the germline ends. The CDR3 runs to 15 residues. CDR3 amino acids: CASSLGLQVGQPQHF. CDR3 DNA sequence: TGTGCCAGCAGCTTGGGTCTTCAGGTCGGTCAGCCCCAGCATTTT.

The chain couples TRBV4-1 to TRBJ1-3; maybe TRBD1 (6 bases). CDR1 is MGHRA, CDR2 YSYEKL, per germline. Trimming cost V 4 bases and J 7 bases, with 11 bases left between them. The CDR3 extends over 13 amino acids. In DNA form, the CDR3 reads TGCGCCAGCAGCCGCGTCCAGGGGAACACCATATATTTT. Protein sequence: CASSRVQGNTIYF.

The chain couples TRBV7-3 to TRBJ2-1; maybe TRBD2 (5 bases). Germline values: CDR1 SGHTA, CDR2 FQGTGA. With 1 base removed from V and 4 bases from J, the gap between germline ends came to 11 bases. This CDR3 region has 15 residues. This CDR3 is CASSLKLSGYNEQFF. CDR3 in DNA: TGTGCCAGCAGCTTAAAGTTGTCGGGATACAATGAGCAGTTCTTC.

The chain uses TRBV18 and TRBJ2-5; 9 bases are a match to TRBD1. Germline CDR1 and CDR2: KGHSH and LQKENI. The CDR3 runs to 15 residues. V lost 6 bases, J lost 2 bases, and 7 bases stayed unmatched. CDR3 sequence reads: CASSQGTGSQETQYF. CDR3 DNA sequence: TGTGCCAGCTCTCAAGGGACAGGGAGTCAAGAGACCCAGTACTTC.

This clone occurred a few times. CDR3 nucleotides: TGTGCCTGGAGCGACAGGGGAGAGGTTCAGCCCCAGCATTTT. Amino acids: CAWSDRGEVQPQHF. The rearrangement uses TRBV30 and TRBJ1-5, with 8 bases fitting TRBD1. Germline V CDR1 and CDR2: GTSNPN, SVGIG (reference sequence). CDR3 length: 14 amino acids. The V gene end was trimmed by 3 bases and the J gene end by 6 bases; junction bases not matched to a gene: 7.

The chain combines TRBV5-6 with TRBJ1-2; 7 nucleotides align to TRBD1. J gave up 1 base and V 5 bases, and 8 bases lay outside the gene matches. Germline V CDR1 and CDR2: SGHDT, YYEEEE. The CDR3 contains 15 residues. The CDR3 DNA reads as TGTGCCAGCAGTCTGGGACAGCTGATTAACTATGGCTACACCTTC. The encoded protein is CASSLGQLINYGYTF.

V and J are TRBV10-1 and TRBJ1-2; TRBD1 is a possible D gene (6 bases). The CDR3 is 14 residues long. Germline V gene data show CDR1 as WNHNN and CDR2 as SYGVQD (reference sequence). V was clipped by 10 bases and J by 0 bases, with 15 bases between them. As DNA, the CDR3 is TGCGCCACATGGGGGCCACCCTCTAACTATGGCTACACCTTC. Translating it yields CATWGPPSNYGYTF.

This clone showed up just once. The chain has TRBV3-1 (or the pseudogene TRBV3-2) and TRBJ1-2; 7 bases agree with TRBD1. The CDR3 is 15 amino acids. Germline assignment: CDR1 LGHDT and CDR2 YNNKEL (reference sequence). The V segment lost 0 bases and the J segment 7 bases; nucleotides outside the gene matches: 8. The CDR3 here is CASSQDLSGGSGYTF. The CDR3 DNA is TGTGCCAGCAGCCAAGATTTATCAGGGGGAAGTGGCTACACCTTC.

The CDR3: CASSFSLEAFF. Here the CDR3 DNA reads TGTGCCAGCAGTTTTTCCCTAGAAGCTTTCTTT. The chain couples TRBV12-3 or TRBV12-4 to TRBJ1-1; D is uncertain. The CDR3 covers 11 residues. Trimming left V 3 bases short and J 8 bases short, with 7 bases between.

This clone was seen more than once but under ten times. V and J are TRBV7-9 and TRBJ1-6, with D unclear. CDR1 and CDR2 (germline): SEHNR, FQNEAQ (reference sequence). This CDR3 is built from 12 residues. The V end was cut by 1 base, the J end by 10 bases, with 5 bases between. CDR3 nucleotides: TGTGCCAGCAGCTTAGGGGCCTCACCCCTCCACTTT. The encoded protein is CASSLGASPLHF.